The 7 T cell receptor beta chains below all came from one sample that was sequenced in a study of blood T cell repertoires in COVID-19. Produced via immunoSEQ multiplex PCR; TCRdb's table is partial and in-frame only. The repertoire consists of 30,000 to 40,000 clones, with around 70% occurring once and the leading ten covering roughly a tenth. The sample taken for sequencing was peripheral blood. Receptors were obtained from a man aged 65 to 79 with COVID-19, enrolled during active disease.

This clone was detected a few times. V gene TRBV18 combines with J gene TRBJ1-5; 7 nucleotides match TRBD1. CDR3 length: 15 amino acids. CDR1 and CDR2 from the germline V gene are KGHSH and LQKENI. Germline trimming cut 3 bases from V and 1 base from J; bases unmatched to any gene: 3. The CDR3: CASSPAGQSNQPQHF. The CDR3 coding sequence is TGTGCCAGCTCACCGGCGGGACAGAGCAATCAGCCCCAGCATTTT.

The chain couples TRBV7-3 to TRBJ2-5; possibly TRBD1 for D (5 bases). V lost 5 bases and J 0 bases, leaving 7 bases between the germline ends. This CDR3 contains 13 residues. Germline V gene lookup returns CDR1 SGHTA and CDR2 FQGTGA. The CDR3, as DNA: TGTGCCAGCAGCAGGGGAAACCAAGAGACCCAGTACTTC. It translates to CASSRGNQETQYF.

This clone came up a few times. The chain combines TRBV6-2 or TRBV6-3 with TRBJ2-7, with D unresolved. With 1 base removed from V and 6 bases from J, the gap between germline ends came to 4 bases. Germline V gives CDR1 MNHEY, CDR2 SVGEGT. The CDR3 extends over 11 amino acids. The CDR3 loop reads CASSYYGEQYF. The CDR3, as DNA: TGTGCCAGCAGTTACTACGGCGAGCAGTACTTC.

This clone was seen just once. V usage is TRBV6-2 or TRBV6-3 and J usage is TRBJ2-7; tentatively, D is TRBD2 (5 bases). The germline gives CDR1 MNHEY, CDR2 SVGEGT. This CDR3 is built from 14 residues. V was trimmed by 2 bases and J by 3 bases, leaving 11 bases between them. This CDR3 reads CASSYLPGIYEQYF. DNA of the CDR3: TGTGCCAGCAGTTACCTCCCCGGGATCTACGAGCAGTACTTC.

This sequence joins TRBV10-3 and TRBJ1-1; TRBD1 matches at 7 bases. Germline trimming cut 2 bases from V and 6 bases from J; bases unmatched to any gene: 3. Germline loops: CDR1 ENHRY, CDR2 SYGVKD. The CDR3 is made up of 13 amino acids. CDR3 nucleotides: TGTGCCATCAGTGAGACAGGGGTCTCTGAAGCTTTCTTT. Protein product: CAISETGVSEAFF.

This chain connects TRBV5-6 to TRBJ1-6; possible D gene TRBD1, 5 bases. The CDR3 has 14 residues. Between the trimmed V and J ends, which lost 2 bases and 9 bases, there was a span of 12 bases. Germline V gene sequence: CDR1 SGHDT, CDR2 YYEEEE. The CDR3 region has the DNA TGTGCCAGCAGCTTCGGAACAGGAAGTTCACCCCTCCACTTT. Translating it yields CASSFGTGSSPLHF.

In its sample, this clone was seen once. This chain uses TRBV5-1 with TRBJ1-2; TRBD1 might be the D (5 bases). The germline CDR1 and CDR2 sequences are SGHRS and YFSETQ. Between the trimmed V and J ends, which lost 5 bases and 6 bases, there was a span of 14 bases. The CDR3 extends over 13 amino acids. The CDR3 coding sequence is TGCGCCAGCAGGGACCGGGGACTTGATGGCTACACCTTC. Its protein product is CASRDRGLDGYTF.